Below are 26 T cell receptor beta chains sequenced from a single sample in a study of molecular identifiers for immune sequencing clone quantification. TCRdb passed the PCR reads through MiXCR, listing each CDR3 protein once. The sample has tens of thousands of distinct CDR3 sequences, roughly 19% seen once. The sequencing input was naive CD8+ T cells from blood, with Jurkat cell RNA spiked in. Stated subset: FACS-sorted CD8+CD4-CCR7+CD45RA+ naive T cells. These receptors all come from a human donor in good health. Some libraries in this study had Jurkat cell RNA spiked in.

Ten or more counts support this clonotype. The rearrangement links TRBV20-1 to TRBJ2-2; possibly TRBD1 for D (5 bases). CDR1 is DFQATT, CDR2 SNEGSKA, per germline (reference sequence). The CDR3 is 14 residues long. Trimming shortened V by 6 bases and J by 6 bases, and 17 bases separated the two germline ends. The CDR3 DNA sequence: TGCAGTGCACAGCATGGGGCTTTCGCCGGGGAGCTGTTTTTT. It codes for CSAQHGAFAGELFF.

This sequence joins TRBV9 and TRBJ2-1; 9 positions match TRBD1. The CDR3 contains 13 residues. The trim removed 5 bases at V and 6 bases at J, leaving 3 bases unmatched. Germline loops: CDR1 SGDLS, CDR2 YYNGEE. CDR3 region: CASSGTGPNEQFF. In DNA form, the CDR3 reads TGTGCCAGCAGTGGGACAGGGCCCAATGAGCAGTTCTTC.

This clonotype was found many times. The genes are TRBV29-1 and TRBJ2-5; D is unclear. There are 15 residues in the CDR3. Trimming removed 7 bases from V and 0 bases from J, with 18 bases in between. The germline CDR1 and CDR2 sequences are SQVTM and ANQGSEA. The CDR3 sequence: CSAWAPDTNQETQYF. In DNA, the CDR3 is TGCAGCGCCTGGGCCCCAGACACTAACCAAGAGACCCAGTACTTC.

This clonotype was detected many times. Germline is not matched at one junction end, which may reflect a read error. The chain recombines TRBV30 with TRBJ1-5; D call uncertain. CDR3 length: 13 amino acids. Germline-derived CDR1 and CDR2 are GTSNPN and SVGIG (reference sequence). This CDR3 is CAWSEGNNRPQHF. DNA of the CDR3: TGTGCCTGGAGCGAGGGCAACAATCGGCCCCAGCATTTT.

This clonotype was counted at least ten times. The chain employs TRBV24-1 and TRBJ2-1; TRBD2 agrees at 12 bases. V dropped 7 bases and J dropped 8; count of bases not matched to a gene: 2. Germline lookup yields CDR1 KGHDR and CDR2 SFDVKD. The CDR3 has 13 residues. The CDR3 region has the DNA TGTGCCACCAGACTAGCGGGAGGCGATGAGCAGTTCTTC. Translated: CATRLAGGDEQFF.

This clonotype was seen many times. This chain joins TRBV7-8 and TRBJ1-5; D perhaps matches TRBD1 (6 bases). The V and J ends lost 3 bases and 2 bases respectively, with 11 bases between them. The V gene's germline CDR1 is SGHVS and CDR2 FQNEAQ. The CDR3 consists of 15 residues. The CDR3, as DNA: TGTGCCAGCAGCTTGGGGGGGCTGGGCAATCAGCCCCAGCATTTT. Translating it yields CASSLGGLGNQPQHF.

This clonotype was detected ten times or more. J is TRBJ2-7 and V is TRBV5-5, with a tentative D call TRBD2 (6 bases). Germline V CDR1 and CDR2: SGHKS, YYEKEE (reference sequence). Trimming left V 2 bases short and J 2 bases short, with 11 bases between. This CDR3 has 14 amino acids. CDR3 region: CASSFGGVPYEQYF. In DNA form, the CDR3 reads TGTGCCAGCAGCTTCGGAGGGGTGCCCTACGAGCAGTACTTC.

In this sample, this clonotype turned up many times. V is TRBV27 and J is TRBJ2-1, with TRBD2 identical over 10 bases. Germline CDR1 is MNHEY and CDR2 is SMNVEV (reference sequence). The CDR3 is 15 residues long. Trimming took 2 bases from V and 2 from J; bases not matched to a gene: 0. CDR3 sequence reads: CASSLSGGAYNEQFF. The CDR3 nucleotides are TGTGCCAGCAGTTTAAGCGGGGGGGCCTACAATGAGCAGTTCTTC.

This clonotype was recorded at least ten times. One end of the junction fails to match germline, which may point to a read error. The chain uses TRBV6-5 and TRBJ1-2; D is perhaps TRBD1 (5 bases). Germline CDR1 MNHEY, CDR2 SVGAGI. This CDR3 region has 13 residues. CDR3 sequence: CASSYSGKDGYTF. The CDR3 coding sequence is TGTGCCAGCAGCTACTCAGGGAAGGATGGCTACACCTTC.

This clonotype appeared many times. The gene calls are TRBV29-1 and TRBJ2-2; a weak D match, TRBD1 (6 bases). V lost 4 bases and J 3 bases, leaving 9 bases between the germline ends. The CDR3 totals 13 residues. Germline assignment: CDR1 SQVTM and CDR2 ANQGSEA. The CDR3, as DNA: TGCAGCGTTGCAGGGGCGGACACCGGGGAGCTGTTTTTT. Translation gives CSVAGADTGELFF.

This clonotype showed up many times. V gene TRBV20-1 combines with J gene TRBJ2-3; TRBD2 matches at 8 bases. This CDR3 has 15 amino acids. Germline assignment: CDR1 DFQATT and CDR2 SNEGSKA (reference sequence). The V gene end was trimmed by 5 bases and the J gene end by 4 bases; junction bases not matched to a gene: 11. The CDR3 DNA sequence: TGCAGTGCTCCCGGGACTAGTAGTCCCGCAGATACGCAGTATTTT. Translated, it gives CSAPGTSSPADTQYF.

This clonotype has a count of ten or more. The chain has TRBV4-1 and TRBJ2-7; D not resolved. Trimming cost V 0 bases and J 3 bases, with 12 bases left between them. The germline gives CDR1 MGHRA, CDR2 YSYEKL. There are 15 residues in the CDR3. CDR3 residues: CASSQDLGQGYEQYF. CDR3 coding DNA: TGCGCCAGCAGCCAAGATCTAGGCCAAGGCTACGAGCAGTACTTC.

At least ten counts were recorded for this clonotype. The chain uses TRBV6-5 and TRBJ1-5; no clear D gene. The CDR3 runs 13 residues. Germline CDR1 and CDR2: MNHEY and SVGAGI. The ends were cut back, 4 bases at V and 3 bases at J, with 7 bases in the middle. CDR3 coding DNA: TGTGCCAGCAGTTTAGGGTACAATCAGCCCCAGCATTTT. It encodes CASSLGYNQPQHF.

Ten or more counts support this clonotype. The CDR3 protein is CASSQDEDGRYEQYF. DNA for the CDR3: TGTGCCAGCAGCCAAGACGAAGACGGACGCTACGAGCAGTACTTC. J is TRBJ2-7 and V is TRBV4-2; D gene unclear. In germline, CDR1 is LGHNA, CDR2 YNFKEQ. With 0 bases removed from V and 3 bases from J, the gap between germline ends came to 12 bases. The CDR3 consists of 15 residues.

This clonotype appeared a single time. This chain's CDR3 is CASTPGSPSPLHF. The CDR3 region has the DNA TGTGCCAGCACCCCAGGGTCGCCTTCACCCCTCCACTTT. This chain links TRBV12-3 or TRBV12-4 with TRBJ1-6, with D maybe TRBD1 (5 bases). This CDR3 contains 13 residues. V gave up 7 bases and J gave up 9 bases, with 13 bases separating them.

The sample holds a few counts of this clonotype. Given a much more abundant clone one base away, this may be a read error. CDR3 DNA sequence: TGTGCCAGTAGTTCAGCTGAAGCTTTCTTT. Residues: CASSSAEAFF. V is TRBV19 and J is TRBJ1-1, with D unclear. V lost 5 bases to trimming and J lost 6 bases, with 4 bases between them. Germline CDR1 reads LNHDA; CDR2 reads SQIVND (reference sequence). The CDR3 covers 10 residues.

This clonotype was seen repeatedly, ten times or more. The rearrangement uses TRBV29-1 and TRBJ2-7; 7 nucleotides align to TRBD1. The CDR3 loop spans 11 amino acids. The germline gives CDR1 SQVTM, CDR2 ANQGSEA. V lost 8 bases to trimming and J lost 4 bases; unmatched junction nucleotides: 5. This CDR3 is CSFGTVYEQYF. The DNA of the CDR3 is TGCAGCTTCGGGACAGTATACGAGCAGTACTTC.

This clonotype occurred many times. The V and J genes are TRBV6-6 and TRBJ1-4, with D possibly matching TRBD1 (5 bases). The ends were cut back, 6 bases at V and 12 bases at J, with 14 bases in the middle. Germline CDR1 reads MNHNY; CDR2 reads SVGAGI (reference sequence). This CDR3 is built from 12 residues. DNA of the CDR3: TGTGCCAGCAGCCACGGGACTGGGGAACTGTTTTTT. Translation gives CASSHGTGELFF.

This clonotype was seen at least ten times. The genes are TRBV5-4 and TRBJ1-1, with 11 bases fitting TRBD1. J was trimmed by 1 base and V by 4 bases; bases with no gene match: 6. The V gene's germline CDR1 is SGHNT and CDR2 YYREEE (reference sequence). The CDR3 has 16 amino acids. CDR3 amino acids: CASSPGQGAPNTEAFF. In DNA form, the CDR3 reads TGTGCCAGCAGCCCTGGACAGGGGGCGCCGAACACTGAAGCTTTCTTT.

This clonotype came up many times. The J gene is TRBJ2-7, the V gene TRBV7-9; D ambiguous. This CDR3 is built from 13 residues. From germline, CDR1 is SEHNR and CDR2 FQNEAQ (reference sequence). The V end was cut by 5 bases, the J end by 4 bases, with 12 bases between. The DNA of the CDR3 is TGTGCCAGCAGCCCCCCGGTTCGTTACGAGCAGTACTTC. It specifies CASSPPVRYEQYF.

This clonotype showed up many times. J is TRBJ2-7 and V is TRBV13; D possibly corresponds to TRBD2 (5 bases). V lost 3 bases, J lost 3 bases, and 6 bases lay in between. The CDR3 loop spans 12 amino acids. Per germline, CDR1 PRHDT and CDR2 FYEKMQ (reference sequence). The CDR3 loop reads CASSLAGYEQYF. CDR3 coding DNA: TGTGCCAGCAGCTTGGCGGGCTACGAGCAGTACTTC.

This clonotype showed up many times. V is TRBV5-4 and J is TRBJ2-3, with 9 positions matching TRBD2. Trimming cost V 0 bases and J 6 bases; bases outside gene matches: 8. Germline CDR1 is SGHNT and CDR2 is YYREEE (reference sequence). The CDR3 sequence is 16 residues long. CDR3 protein: CASSLGWTSDSDTQYF. The CDR3 DNA reads as TGTGCCAGCAGCTTGGGTTGGACTAGCGATTCCGATACGCAGTATTTT.

This clonotype has a count of ten or more. The V gene is TRBV4-2, the J gene TRBJ2-3; 8 bases are a match to TRBD2. V shed 0 bases and J 3 bases; nucleotides not matched to a gene: 11. The CDR3 is made up of 18 amino acids. The germline CDR1 and CDR2 sequences are LGHNA and YNFKEQ. DNA of the CDR3: TGTGCCAGCAGCCAAGATTTCGCCGGGACTAGTCGTACAGATACGCAGTATTTT. Translation gives CASSQDFAGTSRTDTQYF.

This clonotype was picked up a small number of times. Since a much larger clone is just one base distant, this may be a read error. DNA for the CDR3: TGTGTCAGCAGCTACACAGGGGGTAATTCACCCCTCCACTTT. It codes for CVSSYTGGNSPLHF. The chain recombines TRBV7-6 with TRBJ1-6; the match to TRBD1 covers 8 bases. Germline assignment: CDR1 SGHVS and CDR2 FNYEAQ. The CDR3 has 14 amino acids.

This chain links TRBV7-9 with TRBJ2-7; TRBD1 matches 7 bases. Germline trimming cut 5 bases from V and 0 bases from J; bases unmatched to any gene: 4. Looked up from germline, CDR1 is SEHNR and CDR2 is FQNEAQ (reference sequence). This CDR3 has 14 residues. CDR3 sequence: CASSRRDSSYEQYF. CDR3 coding DNA: TGTGCCAGCAGCCGCCGGGACAGCTCCTACGAGCAGTACTTC.

This clonotype was counted ten times or more. The chain carries TRBV3-1 and TRBJ2-3; D call uncertain. The V end lost 2 bases, the J end lost 5 bases, and 11 bases lay between the germline ends. The CDR3 runs to 14 residues. CDR1 and CDR2 (germline): LGHDT, YNNKEL (reference sequence). CDR3 amino acids: CASSQSTTVDTQYF. The CDR3 nucleotides are TGTGCCAGCAGCCAATCCACTACCGTAGATACGCAGTATTTT.